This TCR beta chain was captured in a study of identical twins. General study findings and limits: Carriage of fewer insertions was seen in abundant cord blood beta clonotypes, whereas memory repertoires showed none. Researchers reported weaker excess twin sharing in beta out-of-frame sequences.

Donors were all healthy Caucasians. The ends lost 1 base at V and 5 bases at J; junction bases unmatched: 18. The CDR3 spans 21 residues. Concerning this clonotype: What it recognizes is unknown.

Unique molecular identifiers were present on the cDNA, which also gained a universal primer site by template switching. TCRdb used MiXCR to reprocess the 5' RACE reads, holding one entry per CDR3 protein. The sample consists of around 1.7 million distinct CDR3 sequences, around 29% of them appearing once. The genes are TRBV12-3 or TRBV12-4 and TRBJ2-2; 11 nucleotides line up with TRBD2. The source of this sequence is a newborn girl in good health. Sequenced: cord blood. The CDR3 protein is CASSLDATELAGGLGTGELFF. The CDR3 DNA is TGTGCCAGCAGTTTAGACGCGACGGAGCTAGCGGGAGGATTGGGGACCGGGGAGCTGTTTTTT.